This T cell receptor (beta chain) was retrieved from a study of cytomegalovirus exposure and HLA in healthy donors. Germline values: CDR1 MNHNS, CDR2 SASEGT. The V end was cut by 4 bases, the J end by 4 bases, with 8 bases between. This CDR3 comprises 12 residues. Use of 60 Vbeta and 13 Jbeta primers characterized the PCR. Sequencing was performed with immunoSEQ multiplex PCR; in TCRdb, only in-frame clones are kept and a portion is missing. Across fewer than 200,000 clones, the top ten clones capture approximately 6.5% of the sample. Sequencing input: PBMCs. The rearrangement uses TRBV6-1 and TRBJ2-7; the D gene is possibly TRBD1 (5 bases). The receptor was isolated from a man aged 25-45 years in good health and CMV-seronegative. CDR3 amino acids: CASSGDSYEQYF. CDR3 nucleotides: TGTGCCAGCAGTGGCGACAGTTACGAGCAGTACTTC.